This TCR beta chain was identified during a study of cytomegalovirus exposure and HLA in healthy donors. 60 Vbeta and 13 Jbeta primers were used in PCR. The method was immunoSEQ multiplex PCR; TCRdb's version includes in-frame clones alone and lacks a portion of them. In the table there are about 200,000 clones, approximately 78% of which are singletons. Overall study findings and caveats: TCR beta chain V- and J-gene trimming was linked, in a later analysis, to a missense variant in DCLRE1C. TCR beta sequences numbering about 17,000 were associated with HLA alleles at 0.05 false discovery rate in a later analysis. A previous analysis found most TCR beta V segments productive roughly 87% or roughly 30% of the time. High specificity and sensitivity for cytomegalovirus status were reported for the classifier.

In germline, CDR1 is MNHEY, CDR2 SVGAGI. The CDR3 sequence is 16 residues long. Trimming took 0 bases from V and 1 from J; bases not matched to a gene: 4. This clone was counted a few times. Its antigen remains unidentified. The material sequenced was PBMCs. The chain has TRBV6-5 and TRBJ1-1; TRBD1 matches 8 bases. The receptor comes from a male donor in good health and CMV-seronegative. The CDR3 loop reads CASSYSTGAPNTEAFF. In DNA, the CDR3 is TGTGCCAGCAGTTACTCGACAGGGGCCCCGAACACTGAAGCTTTCTTT.